This TCR beta chain was observed in a study of type 1 regulatory T cells. Study-wide context: This in vitro CD4 product, T-allo10, is enriched for Tr1 cells and alloantigen-specific.

TCRdb processed the reads anew with MiXCR; each CDR3 protein has one entry. The sample lists tens of thousands of distinct CDR3 sequences, 20% occurring once. Looked up from germline, CDR1 is SQVTM and CDR2 is ANQGSEA. The CDR3 is 12 amino acids. Trimming left V 5 bases short and J 8 bases short, with 13 bases between. Study-level findings and limits: Compared with non-type 1 regulatory T cells, type 1 regulatory T cells showed a more restricted TCR repertoire.

This clonotype was found a few times. Its antigen is not known. The chain recombines TRBV29-1 with TRBJ2-1; maybe TRBD2 (5 bases). Input material: cultured type 1 regulatory T (Tr1) cells, either the whole culture or a sorted fraction (not recorded which). The source of this sequence is a human donor in good health. CDR3 residues: CSVYGNGDEQFF. CDR3 sequence (DNA): TGCAGCGTTTACGGGAACGGGGATGAGCAGTTCTTC.